One and the same sample provided the 15 T cell receptor beta chains below, sequenced in a study of T-cell memory formation after mild COVID-19. TCRdb ran MiXCR on the 5' RACE reads and lists one entry per CDR3 protein. This table has 350,000 to 500,000 distinct CDR3 sequences, about 25% appearing once. The sequenced sample was PBMCs or a T cell subset sorted from them (not recorded which). Receptors were obtained from an adult woman who had mild COVID-19 (a few samples of this study predate the infection). Cell type and time point are not known.

In this sample, this clonotype turned up a few times. The V gene is TRBV9, the J gene TRBJ2-7; D is uncertain. CDR1 is SGDLS, CDR2 YYNGEE, per germline. This CDR3 region has 15 residues. V lost 0 bases and J lost 3, with 13 bases in between. CDR3: CASSVGLAENYEQYF. The DNA for the CDR3 is TGTGCCAGCAGCGTAGGCCTGGCGGAGAACTACGAGCAGTACTTC.

V is TRBV5-1 and J is TRBJ2-7; D is perhaps TRBD1 or TRBD2 (5 bases each). CDR1 and CDR2 from the germline V gene are SGHRS and YFSETQ. The CDR3 sequence is 15 residues long. Trimming shortened V by 0 bases and J by 6 bases, and 16 bases separated the two germline ends. CDR3 residues: CASSLGQGAKVEQYF. CDR3 in DNA: TGCGCCAGCAGCTTGGGCCAGGGAGCCAAGGTCGAGCAGTACTTC.

The sample holds many counts of this clonotype. The rearrangement joins TRBV5-1 to TRBJ2-1; D is unresolved. Germline CDR1 reads SGHRS; CDR2 reads YFSETQ. Trimming cost V 1 base and J 9 bases, with 5 bases left between them. The CDR3 runs to 11 residues. CDR3 DNA sequence: TGCGCCAGCAGCTTGTTGGGTGAGCAGTTCTTC. Amino acids: CASSLLGEQFF.

The chain employs TRBV11-2 and TRBJ1-1; D perhaps matches TRBD1 (5 bases). CDR1 and CDR2 (germline): SGHAT, FQNNGV. The ends were cut back, 2 bases at V and 4 bases at J, with 8 bases in the middle. The CDR3 runs to 13 residues. This CDR3 reads CASSLWGGTEAFF. CDR3 bases: TGTGCCAGCAGCTTATGGGGGGGCACTGAAGCTTTCTTT.

The J gene is TRBJ1-1, the V gene TRBV29-1, with 8 bases fitting TRBD1. The CDR3 sequence is 17 residues long. V lost 5 bases and J lost 1; bases outside the gene matches: 15. Germline loops: CDR1 SQVTM, CDR2 ANQGSEA. The CDR3 loop reads CSVSPGDRSLKNTEAFF. CDR3 coding DNA: TGCAGCGTTTCCCCTGGGGACAGGAGCCTCAAGAACACTGAAGCTTTCTTT. Variable domain in full (rest from reference TRBV29-1 and TRBJ1-1): SAVISQKPSRDICQRGTSLTIQCQVDSQVTMMFWYRQQPGQSLTLIATANQGSEATYESGFVIDKFPISRPNLTFSTLTVSNMSPEDSSIYLCSVSPGDRSLKNTEAFFGQGTRLTVV.

This clonotype was seen more than once but under ten times. The chain couples TRBV2 to TRBJ2-1; 8 bases map to TRBD2. Trimming removed 3 bases from V and 8 bases from J; junction bases left unmatched: 9. Germline lookup yields CDR1 SNHLY and CDR2 FYNNEI. This CDR3 is built from 15 residues. The CDR3, as DNA: TGTGCCAGCAGTGAGTCCAAGCGGGAGATGTATGAGCAGTTCTTC. It translates to CASSESKREMYEQFF.

The chain links TRBV5-1 to TRBJ1-1; 9 bases are shared with TRBD1. The V and J ends lost 0 bases and 8 bases, in that order; junction bases with no gene match: 14. This CDR3 spans 17 amino acids. Germline CDR1 is SGHRS and CDR2 is YFSETQ. The CDR3 region has the DNA TGCGCCAGCAGCTTGGGGGACAGGGAAAGAAAGGCTCTGGAAGCTTTCTTT. It codes for CASSLGDRERKALEAFF.

This clonotype was seen only a few times. This chain links TRBV29-1 with TRBJ2-2; maybe TRBD1 (5 bases). V lost 6 bases, J lost 7 bases, and 12 bases lay in between. The CDR3 runs to 12 residues. Germline V CDR1 and CDR2: SQVTM, ANQGSEA. The DNA for the CDR3 is TGCAGCGTGACAGACTCCCTCGGGGAGCTGTTTTTT. This sequence encodes CSVTDSLGELFF.

The V call is TRBV29-1, the J call TRBJ2-1, with D possibly being TRBD2 (5 bases). Germline lookup yields CDR1 SQVTM and CDR2 ANQGSEA. This CDR3 spans 14 amino acids. V gave up 3 bases and J gave up 4 bases, with 13 bases separating them. This CDR3 reads CSVESVGVYNEQFF. Here the CDR3 DNA reads TGCAGCGTTGAGTCGGTGGGAGTGTACAATGAGCAGTTCTTC.

This chain joins TRBV7-3 and TRBJ2-3, with 12 bases matching TRBD2. This CDR3 has 16 residues. J gave up 4 bases and V 0 bases, and 2 bases lay outside the gene matches. CDR1 is SGHTA and CDR2 is FQGTGA in the germline V gene. CDR3 nucleotides: TGTGCCAGCAGCTTAACACTAGCGGGGGGTTCAGATACGCAGTATTTT. Amino acid sequence: CASSLTLAGGSDTQYF.

J is TRBJ1-5 and V is TRBV7-9; perhaps TRBD1 as D (5 bases). The length of the CDR3 is 15 residues. V gave up 0 bases and J gave up 6 bases, with 12 bases separating them. Germline V gene lookup returns CDR1 SEHNR and CDR2 FQNEAQ (reference sequence). The CDR3 protein is CASSLAGDLGQPQHF. CDR3 coding DNA: TGTGCCAGCAGCTTAGCAGGGGATCTCGGTCAGCCCCAGCATTTT.

This clonotype has a handful of counts. The V call is TRBV20-1, the J call TRBJ2-1, with 11 bases lining up with TRBD2. Per germline, CDR1 DFQATT and CDR2 SNEGSKA (reference sequence). This CDR3 contains 16 residues. V shed 5 bases, J shed 3 bases, and the junction held 9 bases outside the gene matches. The CDR3 here is CSARNSGGEHYNEQFF. CDR3 nucleotide sequence: TGCAGTGCTCGGAATAGCGGGGGGGAACACTACAATGAGCAGTTCTTC.

This clonotype has just a few counts. J is TRBJ2-1 and V is TRBV9; 9 bases fit TRBD2. Germline V lookup: CDR1 SGDLS, CDR2 YYNGEE. The CDR3 is 14 amino acids. J lost 16 bases, V lost 0 bases, and 11 bases had no gene match. CDR3 sequence reads: CASSVDPEREAIFF. Written as DNA, the CDR3 is TGTGCCAGCAGCGTAGATCCCGAGCGGGAGGCAATTTTCTTC.

This sequence joins TRBV12-3 or TRBV12-4 and TRBJ1-5, with D perhaps TRBD1 (6 bases). V was clipped by 6 bases and J by 9 bases, with 18 bases between them. The CDR3 runs to 14 residues. The CDR3 sequence is CASRAATGRGPQHF. CDR3 DNA sequence: TGTGCCAGCAGGGCAGCTACAGGGAGAGGGCCCCAGCATTTT.

The chain links TRBV29-1 to TRBJ2-5, with D perhaps matching TRBD2 (6 bases). Germline V gene lookup returns CDR1 SQVTM and CDR2 ANQGSEA. V gave up 7 bases and J gave up 4 bases, with 13 bases separating them. CDR3 length equals 12 residues. CDR3 amino acids: CSGFLGGETQYF. In DNA, the CDR3 is TGCAGCGGATTCCTGGGGGGAGAGACCCAGTACTTC.